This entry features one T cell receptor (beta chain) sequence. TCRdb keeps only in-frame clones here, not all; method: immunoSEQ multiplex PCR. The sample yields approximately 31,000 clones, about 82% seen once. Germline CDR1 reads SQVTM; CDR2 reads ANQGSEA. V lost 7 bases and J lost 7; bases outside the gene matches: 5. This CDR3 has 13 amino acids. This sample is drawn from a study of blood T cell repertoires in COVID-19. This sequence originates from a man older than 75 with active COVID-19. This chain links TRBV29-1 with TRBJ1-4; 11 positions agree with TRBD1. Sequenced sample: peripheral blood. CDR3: CSEGDRGSEKLFF. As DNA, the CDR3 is TGCAGCGAGGGGGACAGGGGGAGTGAAAAACTGTTTTTT.